Sequencing of this TCR beta chain was carried out in a study of blood T cell repertoires in COVID-19 (dated by TCRdb to between 2020 and 2021). Some background on the complete study: Collaborator samples came from the United States, Italy and Spain and covered acute and convalescent phases of COVID-19. The prospective study material was composed of cDNA or gDNA derived from T cells, B-cell-depleted T cells, or PBMCs. The dataset comprised deeply sampled blood TCRbeta repertoires from subjects exposed to, actively infected with, or recovered from COVID-19. The repertoires were released in a freely available public database meant as a resource for research on the immune response to SARS-CoV-2. Samples were obtained from the ongoing ImmuneRACE study (first 160 participants) and from 950 to 1,500 subjects provided by 6 global collaborators. Sample metadata almost always included a de-identified subject ID, COVID-19 status, age in years and sex. Where available, HLA class I and class II types were taken from metadata supplied by the sample provider and were not determined by assay-based typing.

Paper-wide results and their limitations: The amount of clinical and demographic metadata varied by source and participant and was provided uncurated.

TCRbeta CDR3 regions were amplified from genomic DNA by means of the immunoSEQ Assay, a bias-controlled multiplex PCR. In the original analysis: The number of nucleated cells in each sample was estimated by amplification of reference gene primers within the assay. To quantify the absolute abundance of each unique TCRbeta CDR3 rearrangement, sequence reads were collapsed and filtered. For each sample, productive Simpson clonality was calculated by taking the square root of Simpson's diversity index across productive rearrangements. TCRdb holds this immuneACCESS table with in-frame rearrangements only. Some clones are missing; in checked studies, unresolved V genes explain under half, and the rest has no known cause. D and trimming were read from the DNA, whereas the V and J calls and clone size are those reported in that table. The sample table contains around 180,000 clones; only one count was recorded for approximately 81% of them. More than 9% of the sample comes from the top ten.

From the cysteine up to the phenylalanine, the CDR3 has a length of 15 residues. Just the 45-base CDR3 DNA is kept, in frame starting at base 1. Trimming takes 4 bases from V and 10 bases from J, and the germline ends sit 21 bases apart. Looking up the germline V gene (reference sequence) yields CDR1 SGHNT and CDR2 YYREEE. Remarks on this clone: Its binding antigen is unknown. The record has no base qualities; no much larger clone is one base away.

Whole blood was collected in K2EDTA tubes by collaborating institutions according to the institutions' own protocols. For TCRbeta analysis, collaborators shipped samples as frozen whole blood, isolated PBMCs, or DNA extracted from either of those sample types. The chain couples TRBV5-4 to TRBJ2-1, with TRBD2 tentatively as D gene (6 bases match). This clonotype was obtained from a woman over 75 with active or convalescent COVID-19. Material: peripheral blood. The CDR3 protein sequence reads: CASSPEGPSLIEQFF. The sequenced DNA is TGTGCCAGCAGCCCGGAGGGGCCCAGCCTAATAGAGCAGTTCTTC.